This TCR beta chain comes out of a study of blood T cell repertoires in COVID-19. Study in general: There were acute and convalescent COVID-19 samples, and they came from the United States, Italy and Spain.

The protocol was immunoSEQ multiplex PCR, while the TCRdb copy is restricted to in-frame clones and leaves out a portion. The top ten clones hold around 14% of a sample with 150,000 to 200,000 clones, roughly 80% of them seen once. Germline values: CDR1 MNHEY, CDR2 SVGAGI. The CDR3 has 14 amino acids. Germline trimming cut 6 bases from V and 7 bases from J; bases unmatched to any gene: 9. The sequenced material came from peripheral blood. The sequence was collected from a woman at least 80 years old with acute or convalescent COVID-19. The gene calls are TRBV6-5 and TRBJ2-1; 7 nucleotides align to TRBD2. CDR3 coding DNA: TGTGCCAGCAGCTTCCGACTAGCAAGTAATGAGCAGTTCTTC. This sequence encodes CASSFRLASNEQFF.